The clone carrying this T cell receptor (beta chain) was detected once. Its cognate antigen is unknown. This entry comes from a study of CD8 T cells in Susac syndrome. Points from the study as a whole: The study acknowledged a relatively small number of individuals in its TCR sequencing and HLA analysis.

cDNA came from about 0.46 to 1 ug RNA primed by random hexamers. Amplification of TCR beta CDR3 across 54 Vbeta and 13 Jbeta was performed with immunoSEQ multiplex PCR. TCRdb re-derived calls from the immunoSEQ multiplex PCR reads in MiXCR, one entry per CDR3 protein. The sample has some 170,000 distinct CDR3 sequences, approximately 92% seen once; the top ten hold 0.12% to 0.15%. This sequence originates from a human donor in good health. Sequenced: CD4+ T cells from PBMCs.

CDR3 coding DNA: TGTGCCAGCAGTGAGGAGCGGTATGGCACGGGGGACACTGAAGCTTTCTTT. Translated, it gives CASSEERYGTGDTEAFF. The chain is built from TRBV2 and TRBJ1-1, with D tentatively TRBD1 (5 bases). The CDR3 extends over 17 amino acids. The V end was cut by 3 bases, the J end by 3 bases, with 20 bases between. Germline V lookup: CDR1 SNHLY, CDR2 FYNNEI.